The TCR beta chain under discussion was sequenced for a study of cytomegalovirus exposure and HLA in healthy donors. The wider study: A prior analysis found 117 million unique TCR beta sequences from roughly 180 million T cells. Whole-study results and caveats: Most TCR sequences were uncommon, yet certain public TCRs appeared in many donors. Researchers reported that a few CMV-associated chains were confirmed in vitro as CMV antigen-specific.

The PCR ran on 60 Vbeta and 13 Jbeta primers. Method: immunoSEQ multiplex PCR; TCRdb's copy keeps in-frame clones and lacks some. The sample lists about 140,000 clones; around 82% were seen once. A remark on this clone: What it binds is not known.

This CDR3 comprises 17 residues. V dropped 8 bases and J dropped 0 bases, with 21 bases sitting between them. Germline V gene lookup returns CDR1 SNHLY and CDR2 FYNNEI. J is TRBJ2-3 and V is TRBV2; D may be TRBD1 (6 bases). The specimen was PBMCs. This TCR derives from a man younger than 35 in good health and CMV-seropositive. The CDR3 DNA sequence: TGTGCCAGCCGGAAGCGTTACCAGGGGTTTAGCACAGATACGCAGTATTTT. Translated, it gives CASRKRYQGFSTDTQYF.